Listed here are 18 T cell receptor beta chains from one sample, sequenced in a study of shared clonotypes between healthy human individuals. Here immunoSEQ multiplex PCR was the method, and the copy in TCRdb shows in-frame clones only, minus some. The sample lists over a million clones; over 95% were seen once. The sample taken for sequencing was naive CD4+ T cells sorted from blood. Stated subset: CD45RA+ positively selected. The receptors stem from a man aged 30-40 years in good health.

The rearrangement links TRBV9 to TRBJ2-1, with 8 nucleotides matching TRBD1. V lost 3 bases to trimming and J lost 2 bases; unmatched junction nucleotides: 4. The germline V gene has CDR1 SGDLS and CDR2 YYNGEE. This CDR3 region has 15 residues. The CDR3 region is CASSGGTGAYNEQFF. The CDR3 DNA reads TGTGCCAGCAGCGGAGGGACAGGAGCCTACAATGAGCAGTTCTTC.

The chain joins TRBV4-1 to TRBJ1-2; D may be TRBD1 (6 bases). Germline V gene sequence: CDR1 MGHRA, CDR2 YSYEKL. There are 17 residues in the CDR3. Trimming stripped 3 bases from V and 7 bases from J, with 24 bases between. The CDR3 is CASSHRETGPRLGGYTF. CDR3 DNA sequence: TGCGCCAGCAGCCATAGGGAGACAGGTCCGCGGCTCGGTGGCTACACCTTC.

The CDR3 here is CAWSASTGAQYF. The CDR3 bases are TGTGCCTGGAGCGCATCAACTGGGGCCCAGTACTTC. The J gene is TRBJ2-5, the V gene TRBV30; D uncertain. Trimming removed 3 bases at V and 9 bases at J, with 14 bases between. The CDR3 has 12 residues. Germline V lookup: CDR1 GTSNPN, CDR2 SVGIG (reference sequence). Based on the CDR3 plus reference TRBV30 and TRBJ2-5, the full variable domain is SQTIHQWPATLVQPVGSPLSLECTVEGTSNPNLYWYRQAAGRGLQLLFYSVGIGQISSEVPQNLSASRPQDRQFILSSKKLLLSDSGFYLCAWSASTGAQYFGPGTRLLVL.

The chain has TRBV9 and TRBJ2-3; no clear D gene. The CDR3 contains 13 residues. Looked up from germline, CDR1 is SGDLS and CDR2 is YYNGEE. V lost 0 bases to trimming and J lost 4 bases, with 6 bases between them. The CDR3 nucleotides are TGTGCCAGCAGCGTAGGGCAGCCAGATACGCAGTATTTT. Protein sequence: CASSVGQPDTQYF.

The genes are TRBV7-8 and TRBJ1-5, with 11 nucleotides matching TRBD1. The CDR3 covers 17 residues. The V segment lost 1 base and the J segment 7 bases; nucleotides outside the gene matches: 9. Per the germline V gene, CDR1 is SGHVS and CDR2 is FQNEAQ. CDR3: CASSLVGGQGAKQPQHF. In DNA, the CDR3 is TGTGCCAGCAGCTTAGTAGGAGGACAGGGGGCGAAGCAGCCCCAGCATTTT. Together with reference TRBV7-8 and TRBJ1-5, the CDR3 gives the full variable domain: GAGVSQSPRYKVAKRGQDVALRCDPISGHVSLFWYQQALGQGPEFLTYFQNEAQLDKSGLPSDRFFAERPEGSVSTLKIQRTQQEDSAVYLCASSLVGGQGAKQPQHFGDGTRLSIL.

Remarks on this clone: Within the sample, other DNA sequences also encode this same CDR3. The genes are TRBV9 and TRBJ2-1; D is unresolved. This CDR3 comprises 14 residues. CDR1 is SGDLS and CDR2 is YYNGEE in the germline V gene. The V end lost 0 bases, the J end lost 4 bases, and 8 bases lay between the germline ends. The CDR3 protein is CASSVDPEYNEQFF. CDR3 DNA sequence: TGTGCCAGCAGCGTAGACCCGGAATACAATGAGCAGTTCTTC.

V gene TRBV11-2 combines with J gene TRBJ1-4; unclear D gene. Germline CDR1 reads SGHAT; CDR2 reads FQNNGV. The V gene lost 0 bases and the J gene lost 5 bases, with 7 bases spanning the gap. This CDR3 comprises 14 residues. CDR3 in DNA: TGTGCCAGCAGCTTAGATCTCTGGAATGAAAAACTGTTTTTT. As protein: CASSLDLWNEKLFF.

The genes are TRBV10-1 and TRBJ2-7, with D possibly TRBD1 on 5 matching bases. The ends were cut back, 0 bases at V and 1 base at J, with 10 bases in the middle. Germline CDR1 reads WNHNN; CDR2 reads SYGVQD (reference sequence). The CDR3 is 15 amino acids. The CDR3, as DNA: TGCGCCAGCAGTGAGTCGGGGCAGAAGTCCTACGAGCAGTACTTC. This gives the protein CASSESGQKSYEQYF.

J is TRBJ2-7 and V is TRBV10-2; D may be TRBD2 (7 bases). Trimming removed 4 bases at V and 6 bases at J, with 16 bases between. The germline V gene has CDR1 WSHSY and CDR2 SAAADI. The CDR3 is made up of 14 amino acids. This chain's CDR3 is CASSGGMGGLEQYF. The CDR3 bases are TGCGCCAGCAGTGGTGGAATGGGGGGGCTCGAGCAGTACTTC.

This chain joins TRBV6-1 and TRBJ2-1; maybe TRBD2 (5 bases). CDR1 and CDR2 (germline): MNHNS, SASEGT. The CDR3 has 14 amino acids. As DNA, the CDR3 is TGTACGATCGAGAGGGTGCTCTCCTACAATGAGCAGTTCTTC. Its translation is CTIERVLSYNEQFF.

On this clone itself: Other nucleotide sequences from this sample produce the same CDR3. The chain combines TRBV5-1 with TRBJ2-6; D uncertain. Germline V gene data show CDR1 as SGHRS and CDR2 as YFSETQ. This CDR3 is built from 13 residues. V dropped 2 bases and J dropped 1 base, with 1 base sitting between them. The CDR3 is CASSFSGANVLTF. The CDR3 DNA follows: TGCGCCAGCAGCTTTTCTGGGGCCAACGTCCTGACTTTC.

The chain joins TRBV28 to TRBJ1-2; unclear D gene. From germline, CDR1 is MDHEN and CDR2 SYDVKM. Deletions cut 4 bases from V and 3 bases from J, with 15 bases between. CDR3 size: 15 residues. The CDR3, as DNA: TGTGCCAGCAGTTCGACCGGGTGGGGTTACTATGGCTACACCTTC. As protein: CASSSTGWGYYGYTF.

The chain couples TRBV7-9 to TRBJ1-3; tentative D call: TRBD1 (5 bases). V lost 4 bases and J 3 bases, leaving 13 bases between the germline ends. CDR3 size: 15 residues. Per germline, CDR1 SEHNR and CDR2 FQNEAQ (reference sequence). The CDR3 here is CASSSPGGYGNTIYF. CDR3 DNA: TGTGCCAGCAGCTCGCCCGGGGGGTATGGAAACACCATATATTTT.

The rearrangement joins TRBV5-1 to TRBJ2-2; the D gene is possibly TRBD2 (5 bases). In germline, CDR1 is SGHRS, CDR2 YFSETQ. This CDR3 region has 17 residues. V was cut by 0 bases and J by 5 bases, with 17 bases left in between. CDR3 in DNA: TGCGCCAGCAGCTTGGGCTCAGGAGGTCTGGGGACCGGGGAGCTGTTTTTT. Amino acid sequence: CASSLGSGGLGTGELFF.

This clone was observed a few times. The same CDR3 also results from other DNA sequences found in this sample. The DNA of the CDR3 is TGTGCCAGCAGCGTGGGACTCAGCTACGAGCAGTACTTC. It translates to CASSVGLSYEQYF. The V call is TRBV9, the J call TRBJ2-7, with D possibly matching TRBD2 (6 bases). Trimming pared 2 bases from V and 3 bases from J, leaving 9 bases between. The CDR3 is 13 amino acids. Germline lookup yields CDR1 SGDLS and CDR2 YYNGEE.

V usage is TRBV5-1 and J usage is TRBJ2-7; the D gene is possibly TRBD2 (7 bases). V was clipped by 4 bases and J by 2 bases, with 19 bases between them. The CDR3 totals 16 residues. CDR1 is SGHRS, CDR2 YFSETQ, per germline. The CDR3 reads CASSQRAGAEPYEQYF. CDR3 DNA: TGCGCCAGCAGCCAGAGGGCGGGGGCAGAACCCTACGAGCAGTACTTC.

The CDR3 reads CASSMLAGAETQYF. The CDR3 DNA reads as TGTGCCAGCAGTATGCTAGCGGGGGCTGAGACCCAGTACTTC. The chain recombines TRBV7-3 with TRBJ2-5; 10 bases line up with TRBD2. The CDR3 runs to 14 residues. Germline V gene data show CDR1 as SGHTA and CDR2 as FQGTGA. V gave up 6 bases and J gave up 5 bases; unmatched junction bases: 6.

The chain combines TRBV15 with TRBJ2-3, with D unresolved. The CDR3 runs to 13 residues. Trimming pared 3 bases from V and 4 bases from J, leaving 8 bases between. CDR1 and CDR2 from the germline V gene are LNHNV and YYDKDF (reference sequence). The CDR3 nucleotides read TGTGCCACCAGCAGGGGTGGGTCAGATACGCAGTATTTT. Its protein is CATSRGGSDTQYF.